This TCR beta chain was captured in a study of blood T cell repertoires in COVID-19. The method was immunoSEQ multiplex PCR; TCRdb's version includes in-frame clones alone and lacks a portion of them. The data contain about 250,000 clones, about 80% of them singletons. Per the germline V gene, CDR1 is SGHRS and CDR2 is YFSETQ. This CDR3 spans 17 amino acids. V was clipped by 2 bases and J by 3 bases; unmatched bases: 6. The sample comprised peripheral blood. This chain joins TRBV5-1 and TRBJ2-5, with 14 bases fitting TRBD2. The TCR comes from a man between 45 and 60 years old with active or convalescent COVID-19. As DNA, the CDR3 is TGCGCCAGCAGCTTTAGAGTGACTAGCGGGGGGGAAGAGACCCAGTACTTC. Its protein product is CASSFRVTSGGEETQYF. Variable domain in full (rest from reference TRBV5-1 and TRBJ2-5): KAGVTQTPRYLIKTRGQQVTLSCSPISGHRSVSWYQQTPGQGLQFLFEYFSETQRNKGNFPGRFSGRQFSNSRSEMNVSTLELGDSALYLCASSFRVTSGGEETQYFGPGTRLLVL.